Listed here are 2 T cell receptor beta chains from one sample, sequenced in a study of blood T cells in healthy people across ages. The authors ran a second PCR of about 6 to 11 cycles using a sample-barcoded 5' primer and a J-beta primer mix. A single record per CDR3 protein comes from TCRdb applying MiXCR to the 5' RACE reads. The sample yields about 970,000 distinct CDR3 sequences, just over 50% seen once. Sequenced: blood. The receptors derive from a woman in her fifties or sixties in good health.

The chain recombines TRBV6-2 or TRBV6-3 with TRBJ1-2; D remains ambiguous. The CDR3 is made up of 12 amino acids. The V and J ends lost 7 bases and 8 bases respectively, with 14 bases between them. CDR1 and CDR2 from the germline V gene are MNHEY and SVGEGT. DNA for the CDR3: TGTGCCAGCACCAACCAGGATCGGGGCTACACCTTC. Translating it yields CASTNQDRGYTF.

The V gene is TRBV20-1, the J gene TRBJ2-1; 8 bases match TRBD2. V shed 5 bases and J 8 bases; nucleotides not matched to a gene: 14. This CDR3 is built from 15 residues. From germline, CDR1 is DFQATT and CDR2 SNEGSKA (reference sequence). The CDR3 DNA is TGCAGTGCTCCCTCACCGATAGCGGGGTACGATGAGCAGTTCTTC. Amino acids: CSAPSPIAGYDEQFF.